This T cell receptor beta chain was documented in a study of OX40 agonist ivuxolimab in advanced cancers. Study-wide context: In this cohort, patients received ivuxolimab, an agonistic anti-OX40 (CD134) antibody. Partial responses were recorded for three patients, including one with hepatocellular carcinoma and two with cutaneous melanoma.

Autoimmune disease history or systemic immunosuppression meant exclusion. TCRdb's copy holds only in-frame clones and misses some; the assay was immunoSEQ multiplex PCR. This sample carries tens of thousands of clones, 80% of them seen once, and the ten largest clones take about 4.4%. Trimming took off 0 bases at V and 6 bases at J, with 17 bases between the two ends. This CDR3 is 17 amino acids long. Looked up from germline, CDR1 is SGHTA and CDR2 is FQGNSA. The clonotype originates from an adult with an advanced solid tumor such as melanoma, head and neck, liver or kidney cancer. The chain is built from TRBV7-2 and TRBJ2-2; D is possibly TRBD2 (6 bases). Source: CD4+ or CD8+ T cells sorted from blood, taken in a trial of the OX40 agonist ivuxolimab. The CDR3 is CASSLAGGTGWAGELFF. In DNA form, the CDR3 reads TGTGCCAGCAGCTTAGCGGGGGGAACAGGTTGGGCCGGGGAGCTGTTTTTT.